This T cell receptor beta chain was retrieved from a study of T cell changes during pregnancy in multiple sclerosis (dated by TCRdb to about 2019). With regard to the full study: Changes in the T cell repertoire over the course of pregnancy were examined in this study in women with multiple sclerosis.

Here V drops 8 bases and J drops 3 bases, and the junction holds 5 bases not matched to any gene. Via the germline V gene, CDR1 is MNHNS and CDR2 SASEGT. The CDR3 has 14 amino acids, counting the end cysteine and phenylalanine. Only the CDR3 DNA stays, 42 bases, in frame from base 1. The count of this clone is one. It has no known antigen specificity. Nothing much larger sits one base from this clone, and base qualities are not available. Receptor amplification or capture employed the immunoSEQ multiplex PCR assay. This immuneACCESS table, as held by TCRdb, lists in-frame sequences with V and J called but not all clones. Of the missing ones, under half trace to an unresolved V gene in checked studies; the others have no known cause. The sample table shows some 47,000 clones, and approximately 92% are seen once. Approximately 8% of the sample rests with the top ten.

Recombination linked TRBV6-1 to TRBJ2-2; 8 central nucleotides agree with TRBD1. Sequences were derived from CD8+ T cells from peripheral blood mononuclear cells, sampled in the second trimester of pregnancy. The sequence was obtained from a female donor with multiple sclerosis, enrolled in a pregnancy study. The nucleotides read TGTGCCAGCCATCAGGGGGCTGACACCGGGGAGCTGTTTTTT. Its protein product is CASHQGADTGELFF.